The sequence of this TCR beta chain was determined in a study of human T cells and chemical hapten exposure (dated by TCRdb to about 2021). About the full investigation: For sensitization, 2% DPC in acetone was applied to an approximately 2 cm by approximately 2 cm area of upper inner arm skin. Patients additionally received weekly therapeutic DPC doses to the scalp throughout the roughly 24-week study period. Patch testing on the upper back used Finn chambers containing 0.01% DPC, with scoring done after 6 days according to International Contact Dermatitis Research Group standards. Some 29 alopecia patients gave blood for TCR sequencing at one to four time points (pre-sensitization, 2, 6 and 24 weeks). Patient blood was sampled pre-sensitization (week 0) and at 2, 6 and about 24 weeks after DPC sensitization. Peripheral blood TCR repertoire changes were tracked in vivo in alopecia patients during primary and secondary sensitization to the hapten diphenylcyclopropenone (DPC). Alopecia areata with under or over 50% scalp involvement, alopecia totalis and alopecia universalis were represented in the patient cohort, which was mostly female. The libraries were sequenced as a pool, and the TCR yield per sample differed mostly because of small variations in library volumes within the pool. The research as a whole found: Patch test score was positively correlated with the number of PT1 expanded TCRs, with significance at thresholds 8, 16 and 32 but not at 4. After repeated subsampling, the strength of the expansion versus patch-test correlation and the threshold at which it became significant changed. DPC sensitization did not change how many TCRs were above 1 in 1000 frequency, and no evidence was found of alterations in global repertoire structure. All patients had alopecia, a presumed autoimmune disease, so their immune response might differ from that of healthy individuals. Significantly more large CDR3 similarity clusters were formed by expanded TCRs than by pre-sensitization or healthy control sets, consistent with antigen-driven responses.

The CDR3 runs 16 residues from the cysteine to the phenylalanine. Left in the record is the CDR3 DNA by itself, 48 bases read in frame from the first base. V sheds 6 bases and J sheds 2 bases, leaving 17 bases between their ends. The germline V gene encodes CDR1 MNHEY and CDR2 SVGAGI. The method behind the library was RACE. Sequencing was carried out with a NextSeq 500. Library preparation attached unique molecular identifiers to individual cDNA molecules for quantitative, reproducible TCR counting. From each blood RNA sample, both TCR alpha and TCR beta chains were sequenced. The paper's data handling went like this. Samples had a median of about 96,000 TCRs, with a range from roughly 20,000 to 700,000. V, J and CDR3 annotation of the TCR reads was performed with the Decombinator software suite. For PS versus PT1 abundance plots, all samples were subsampled to the same number of TCRs (28,000). Expanded TCRs were defined as absent before sensitization and observed at least eight times at the 2-week time point. The raw public data were reprocessed by TCRdb itself: fastp quality trimming at Q25, MiXCR clonotype calling, in-frame beta chains only. Rows are unified per CDR3 protein, each entry keeping the most common DNA and genes. The authors' filters were not applied to this entry. The sample table records about 360,000 distinct CDR3 sequences; around 4.8% of these occur just once. Together, the top ten hold around 2% of the sample.

The meaning of the sample's time point label: patch test 1, 2 weeks after DPC sensitization. Explained via the paper, the treatment or condition label denotes: therapeutic diphenylcyclopropenone sensitization with weekly scalp DPC. At every patch-test visit, the blood draw took place before the patch test was put on. Patients were eligible if aged 18 to 70, diagnosed with alopecia and judged suitable for DPC therapy, and pregnant patients were excluded. Total RNA was extracted from unfractionated whole blood collected in Tempus Blood RNA tubes. Ten or more counts support this clonotype. There is no known antigen for this receptor. No base quality values were provided; no much bigger clone lies one nucleotide off.

The receptor's source is a woman between 50 and 59 years old with alopecia areata. Some clones in this sample may be carry-over from other donors' samples. The sequencing used whole blood, collected in connection with sensitization to the hapten diphenylcyclopropenone (DPC). This chain is built from TRBV6-5 and TRBJ1-5; no D gene is confidently identified. The DNA is TGTGCCAGCAGCCCCGGGAAGGGAGTCGGCAATCAGCCCCAGCATTTT. Its amino acids are CASSPGKGVGNQPQHF.